This TCR beta chain was identified during a study of blood T cell repertoires in COVID-19. Across the whole study: Acute-phase and convalescent COVID-19 samples originated in the United States, Italy and Spain.

Enrolment of Seattle patients took place during active infection, and they were followed longitudinally. Authors' analysis steps: Estimation of nucleated cell counts relied on the amplification of reference gene primers. Profiled with immunoSEQ multiplex PCR; TCRdb holds only in-frame clones, not every one. V and J calls and clone size are given by that table; D and trimming were obtained from the DNA. The data hold just over 150,000 clones, with around 92% observed a single time. The source of this sequence is a man aged 25 to 40 with COVID-19, enrolled during active disease. Source material: peripheral blood.

CDR3 sequence: CASSLGKLAGDSEQFF. Here the CDR3 DNA reads TGTGCCAGCAGCTTGGGAAAACTAGCGGGAGATTCTGAGCAGTTCTTC. The V call is TRBV5-4, the J call TRBJ2-1, with 11 bases identical to TRBD2. Germline V gene data show CDR1 as SGHNT and CDR2 as YYREEE (reference sequence). V lost 0 bases and J lost 9; bases outside the gene matches: 8. The CDR3 is 16 residues long.